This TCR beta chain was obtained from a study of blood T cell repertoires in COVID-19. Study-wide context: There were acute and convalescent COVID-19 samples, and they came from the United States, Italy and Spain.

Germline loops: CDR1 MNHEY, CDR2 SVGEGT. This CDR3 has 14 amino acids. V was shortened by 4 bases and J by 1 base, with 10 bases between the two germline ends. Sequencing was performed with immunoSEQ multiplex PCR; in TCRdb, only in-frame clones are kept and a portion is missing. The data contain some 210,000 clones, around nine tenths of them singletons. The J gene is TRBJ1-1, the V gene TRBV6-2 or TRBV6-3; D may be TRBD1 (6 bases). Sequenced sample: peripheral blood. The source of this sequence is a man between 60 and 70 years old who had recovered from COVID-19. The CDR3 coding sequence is TGTGCCAGCAGTTTCCGGGACACGAACACTGAAGCTTTCTTT. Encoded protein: CASSFRDTNTEAFF.